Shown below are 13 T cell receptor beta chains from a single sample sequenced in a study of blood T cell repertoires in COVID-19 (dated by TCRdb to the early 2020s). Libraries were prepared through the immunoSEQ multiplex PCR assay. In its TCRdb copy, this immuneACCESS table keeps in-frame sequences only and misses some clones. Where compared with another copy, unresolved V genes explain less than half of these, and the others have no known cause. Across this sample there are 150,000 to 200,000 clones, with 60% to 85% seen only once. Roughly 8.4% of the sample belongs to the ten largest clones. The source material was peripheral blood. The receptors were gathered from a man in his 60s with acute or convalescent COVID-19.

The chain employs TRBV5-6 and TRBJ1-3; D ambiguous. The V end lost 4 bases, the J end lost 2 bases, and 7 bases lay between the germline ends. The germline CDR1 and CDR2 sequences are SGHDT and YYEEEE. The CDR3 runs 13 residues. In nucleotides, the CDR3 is TGTGCCAGCAGCCACGGAGCTGGAAACACCATATATTTT. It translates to CASSHGAGNTIYF. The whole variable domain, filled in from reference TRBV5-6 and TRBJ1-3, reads DAGVTQSPTHLIKTRGQQVTLRCSPKSGHDTVSWYQQALGQGPQFIFQYYEEEERQRGNFPDRFSGHQFPNYSSELNVNALLLGDSALYLCASSHGAGNTIYFGEGSWLTVV.

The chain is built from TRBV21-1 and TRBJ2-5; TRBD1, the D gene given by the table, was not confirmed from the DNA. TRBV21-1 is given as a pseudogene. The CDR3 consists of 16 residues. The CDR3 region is CASSKAFQGVQETQYF. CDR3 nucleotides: TGTGCCAGCAGCAAAGCGTTTCAGGGGGTGCAAGAGACCCAGTACTTC.

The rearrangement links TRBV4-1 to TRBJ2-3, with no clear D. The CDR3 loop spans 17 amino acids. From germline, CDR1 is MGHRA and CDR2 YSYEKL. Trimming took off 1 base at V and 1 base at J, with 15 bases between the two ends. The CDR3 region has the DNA TGCGCCAGCAGCCAAGCTAGGCCTGGCAGTGGCACAGATACGCAGTATTTT. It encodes CASSQARPGSGTDTQYF.

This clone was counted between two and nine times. The CDR3: CASSSDEREKLFF. CDR3 DNA sequence: TGTGCCAGCAGCTCCGATGAGCGGGAAAAACTGTTTTTT. The chain carries TRBV7-2 and TRBJ1-4; D ambiguous. Germline loops: CDR1 SGHTA, CDR2 FQGNSA. The CDR3 runs to 13 residues. Trimming shortened V by 4 bases and J by 8 bases, and 11 bases separated the two germline ends.

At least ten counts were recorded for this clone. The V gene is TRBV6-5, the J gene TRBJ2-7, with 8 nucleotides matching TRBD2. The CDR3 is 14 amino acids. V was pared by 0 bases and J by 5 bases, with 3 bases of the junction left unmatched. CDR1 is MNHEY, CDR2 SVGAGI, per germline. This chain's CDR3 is CASSYSGLDDEQYF. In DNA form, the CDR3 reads TGTGCCAGCAGTTACTCGGGACTAGACGACGAGCAGTACTTC.

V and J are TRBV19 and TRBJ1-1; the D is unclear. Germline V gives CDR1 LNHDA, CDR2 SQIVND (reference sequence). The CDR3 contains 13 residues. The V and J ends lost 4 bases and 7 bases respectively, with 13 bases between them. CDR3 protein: CASSNGGSVEAFF. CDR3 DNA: TGTGCCAGTAGTAATGGTGGTAGCGTTGAAGCTTTCTTT. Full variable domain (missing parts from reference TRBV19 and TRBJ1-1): DGGITQSPKYLFRKEGQNVTLSCEQNLNHDAMYWYRQDPGQGLRLIYYSQIVNDFQKGDIAEGYSVSREKKESFPLTVTSAQKNPTAFYLCASSNGGSVEAFFGQGTRLTVV.

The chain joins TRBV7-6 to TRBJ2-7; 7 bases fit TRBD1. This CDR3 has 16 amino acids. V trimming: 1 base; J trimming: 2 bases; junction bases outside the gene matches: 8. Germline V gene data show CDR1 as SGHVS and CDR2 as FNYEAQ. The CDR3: CASSLVLGDRTYEQYF. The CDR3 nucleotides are TGTGCCAGCAGCTTAGTCCTCGGGGACAGAACCTACGAGCAGTACTTC. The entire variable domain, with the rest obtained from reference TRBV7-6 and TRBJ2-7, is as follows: GAGVSQSPRYKVTKRGQDVALRCDPISGHVSLYWYRQALGQGPEFLTYFNYEAQQDKSGLPNDRFSAERPEGSISTLTIQRTEQRDSAMYRCASSLVLGDRTYEQYFGPGTRLTVT.

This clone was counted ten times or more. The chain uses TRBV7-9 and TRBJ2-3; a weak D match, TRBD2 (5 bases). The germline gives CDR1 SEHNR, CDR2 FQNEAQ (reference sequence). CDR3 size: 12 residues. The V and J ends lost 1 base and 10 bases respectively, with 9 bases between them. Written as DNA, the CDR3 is TGTGCCAGCAGCTTAGGAGGGTTGGCGCAGTATTTT. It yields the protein CASSLGGLAQYF.

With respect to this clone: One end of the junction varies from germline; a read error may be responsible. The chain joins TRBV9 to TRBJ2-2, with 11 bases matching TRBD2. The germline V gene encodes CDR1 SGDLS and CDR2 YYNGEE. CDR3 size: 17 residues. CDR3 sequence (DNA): TGTGCCAGCAGCGTAGTTAGCGGGGGGGCGAACAGCGGGGAGCTGTTTTTT. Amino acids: CASSVVSGGANSGELFF. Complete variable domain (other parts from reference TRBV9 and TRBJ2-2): DSGVTQTPKHLITATGQRVTLRCSPRSGDLSVYWYQQSLDQGLQFLIQYYNGEERAKGNILERFSAQQFPDLHSELNLSSLELGDSALYFCASSVVSGGANSGELFFGEGSRLTVL.

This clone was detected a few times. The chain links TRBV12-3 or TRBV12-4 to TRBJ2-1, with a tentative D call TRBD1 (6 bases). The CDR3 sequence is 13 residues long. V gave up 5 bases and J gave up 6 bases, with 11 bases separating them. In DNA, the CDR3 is TGTGCCAGCAGTGATGGGACACCCAATGAGCAGTTCTTC. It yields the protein CASSDGTPNEQFF.

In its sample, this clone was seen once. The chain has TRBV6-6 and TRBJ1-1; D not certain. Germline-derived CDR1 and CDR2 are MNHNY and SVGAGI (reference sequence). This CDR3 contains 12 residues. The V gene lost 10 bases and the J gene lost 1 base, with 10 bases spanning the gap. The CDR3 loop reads CATITSNTEAFF. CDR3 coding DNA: TGTGCCACCATTACTTCGAACACTGAAGCTTTCTTT.

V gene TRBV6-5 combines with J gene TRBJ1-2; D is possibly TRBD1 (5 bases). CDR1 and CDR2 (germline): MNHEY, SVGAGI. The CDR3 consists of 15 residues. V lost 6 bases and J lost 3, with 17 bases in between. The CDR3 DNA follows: TGTGCCAGCAGAATCCCAGTCGGGGGGGACTATGGCTACACCTTC. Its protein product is CASRIPVGGDYGYTF.

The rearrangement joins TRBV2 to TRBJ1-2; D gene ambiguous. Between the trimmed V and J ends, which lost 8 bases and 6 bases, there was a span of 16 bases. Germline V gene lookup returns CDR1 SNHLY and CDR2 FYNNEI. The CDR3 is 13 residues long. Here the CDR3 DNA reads TGTGCCAGCGTAAGCAGCCAGGTGGATGGCTACACCTTC. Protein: CASVSSQVDGYTF.